This TCR beta chain was recorded in a study of technical replicates of blood from a few donors. Produced via immunoSEQ multiplex PCR; TCRdb's table is partial and in-frame only. Of 95,000 to 100,000 clones in the sample, roughly 95% are singletons; the top ten hold around 0.2%. The V gene end was trimmed by 1 base and the J gene end by 4 bases; junction bases not matched to a gene: 7. CDR3 size: 17 residues. Germline CDR1 is SGHNT and CDR2 is YYREEE (reference sequence). This chain joins TRBV5-4 and TRBJ2-2; 10 positions match TRBD2. Source material: T cells isolated from PBMCs. The receptor's source is a human donor in good health. DNA for the CDR3: TGTGCCAGCAGCTTGAAAGTCCTAGCGGGAGTCACCGGGGAGCTGTTTTTT. It specifies CASSLKVLAGVTGELFF.